Described below is a single T cell receptor (beta chain) sequence and its context. Antigen specificity is unknown. The sample originates from a study of cytomegalovirus exposure and HLA in healthy donors. The CDR3 extends over 13 amino acids. Germline V gene data show CDR1 as ENHRY and CDR2 as SYGVKD. V lost 3 bases to trimming and J lost 1 base, with 6 bases between them. PCR primers comprised 60 Vbeta and 13 Jbeta primers. Libraries were prepared by immunoSEQ multiplex PCR; TCRdb keeps only in-frame clonotypes and omits some of them. The sample shows over 85,000 clones, over 60% of them seen only once. Study results and limitations: Cytomegalovirus-associated status was assigned to more than 150 TCR beta chains.

Sequences were obtained from PBMCs. The TCR was taken from a man aged 25 to 40 in good health and CMV-seropositive. The rearrangement joins TRBV10-3 to TRBJ1-1; D remains ambiguous. The DNA for the CDR3 is TGTGCCATCAGTGAAGGAGCGAACACTGAAGCTTTCTTT. Its protein is CAISEGANTEAFF.